The source of this TCR beta chain is a study of tissue T cells after allogeneic stem cell transplantation. Unmatched junction bases numbered 1, after V lost 3 bases and J lost 4 bases. Germline V CDR1 and CDR2: KGHPV, FQNQEV (reference sequence). The CDR3 has 13 residues. Described time point: mouse harvest day 7 after allogeneic transplant. Mouse grafts combined 10^7 T-cell-depleted bone marrow cells with 10^6 splenic CD5+ T cells. B6 (H2b) cells into BALB/c (H2d) mice; tissues taken at day 7 or 14. The sample holds a few counts of this clone. The genes are named according to mouse. The read comes to an end 1 residue before the CDR3 does, leaving the germline J gene to fill in the end. The repertoire was sequenced with immunoSEQ multiplex PCR; TCRdb's copy has only in-frame clones and lacks some. The profile shows 2,500 to 3,500 clones, 55% of them singletons.

Sequenced: gut tissue. The TCR comes from a female BALB/c mouse given C57BL/6 T cells with graft-versus-host disease after an allogeneic hematopoietic cell transplant. The chain couples TRBV26 to TRBJ2-7, with 9 positions matching TRBD2. The CDR3 spells CASSLTGGYEQYF. CDR3 bases read: TGTGCCAGCAGTCTCACTGGGGGGTATGAACAGTAC. Complete variable domain (other parts from reference TRBV26 and TRBJ2-7): NSKVIQTPRYLVKGQGQKAKMRCIPEKGHPVVFWYQQNKNNEFKFLINFQNQEVLQQIDMTEKRFSAECPSNSPCSLEIQSSEAGDSALYLCASSLTGGYEQYFGPGTRLTVL.